The clone carrying this TCR beta chain was observed a handful of times. The sample originates from a study of T cell responses to AZD1222 COVID-19 vaccine. The assay was immunoSEQ multiplex PCR, and TCRdb's table has in-frame clones only and misses some. This table has some 250,000 clones, 90% to 95% appearing once. The germline CDR1 and CDR2 sequences are SNHLY and FYNNEI. The CDR3 length is 15 residues. With 6 bases removed from V and 0 bases from J, the gap between germline ends came to 11 bases. The TCR comes from an adult who received the AZD1222 COVID-19 vaccine. Sequenced here: peripheral blood, sampled 28 days after the second AZD1222 dose. The rearrangement links TRBV2 to TRBJ2-2; D might be TRBD2 (6 bases). The CDR3 loop is CASRGTVANTGELFF. The CDR3 DNA reads TGTGCCAGCAGGGGGACTGTCGCGAACACCGGGGAGCTGTTTTTT.